These 15 T cell receptor beta chains originate from one sample sequenced in a study of blood T cell repertoires in COVID-19. Method: immunoSEQ multiplex PCR; TCRdb's copy keeps in-frame clones and lacks some. Counted here are approximately 150,000 clones, 81% occurring once; the ten biggest clones make up around 5.3%. The source material was PBMCs or T cells enriched from blood (not recorded which). The source of these receptors is a woman aged 40-49 years with acute COVID-19.

The rearrangement uses TRBV9 and TRBJ2-1; 11 positions match TRBD2. The V gene end was trimmed by 2 bases and the J gene end by 3 bases; junction bases not matched to a gene: 4. The CDR3 sequence is 16 residues long. Germline loops: CDR1 SGDLS, CDR2 YYNGEE. CDR3 DNA: TGTGCCAGCAGCGTCATAGCGGGAGGGGTCTACAATGAGCAGTTCTTC. Encoded protein: CASSVIAGGVYNEQFF.

The rearrangement links TRBV27 to TRBJ1-2; the D gene is possibly TRBD1 (6 bases). Trimming cost V 4 bases and J 8 bases, with 20 bases left between them. CDR1 is MNHEY, CDR2 SMNVEV, per germline (reference sequence). The CDR3 loop spans 15 amino acids. CDR3 nucleotide sequence: TGTGCCAGCAGTTCTACGCAGGGGCCCCCGGCAGGCTACACCTTC. Translated: CASSSTQGPPAGYTF.

The V gene is TRBV6-4, the J gene TRBJ2-1; TRBD2 is a possible D gene (5 bases). Looked up from germline, CDR1 is MRHNA and CDR2 is SNTAGT. Trimming removed 3 bases at V and 10 bases at J, with 19 bases between. The CDR3 is made up of 15 amino acids. In nucleotides, the CDR3 is TGTGCCAGCAGTGATTCGAGCGGTTCTAAGAGGGAGCAGTTCTTC. As protein: CASSDSSGSKREQFF.

The chain combines TRBV7-2 with TRBJ2-1; 14 bases align to TRBD2. The CDR3 sequence is 17 residues long. With 3 bases clipped from V and 7 bases from J, the junction kept 8 bases outside the gene matches. CDR1 SGHTA and CDR2 FQGNSA come from the germline V gene. CDR3 in DNA: TGTGCCAGCAGCTTGGAATTGGGACTAGCGGGAGTTAATGAGCAGTTCTTC. Amino acid sequence: CASSLELGLAGVNEQFF.

This chain connects TRBV29-1 to TRBJ2-3, with 13 bases identical to TRBD2. The length of the CDR3 is 14 residues. After removal of 6 bases from V and 3 bases from J, the junction contained 3 bases not matched to a gene. Germline V CDR1 and CDR2: SQVTM, ANQGSEA. The CDR3: CSVLLAGGTDTQYF. In nucleotides, the CDR3 is TGCAGCGTGTTACTAGCGGGAGGGACAGATACGCAGTATTTT.

This sequence joins TRBV11-1 and TRBJ1-6, with a weak D call TRBD1 (5 bases). The CDR3 totals 15 residues. Germline loops: CDR1 SGHAT, CDR2 FQDESV (reference sequence). Trimming left V 3 bases short and J 6 bases short, with 12 bases between. The CDR3 loop reads CASSFLATVNSPLHF. The CDR3 DNA is TGTGCCAGCAGCTTCTTGGCGACAGTTAATTCACCCCTCCACTTT.

The rearrangement joins TRBV4-2 to TRBJ2-7; 7 bases line up with TRBD1. CDR1 and CDR2 (germline): LGHNA, YNFKEQ. Losses at the gene ends were 5 bases for V and 4 bases for J; bases not matched to a gene: 5. The CDR3 is 13 residues long. CDR3 nucleotides: TGTGCCAGCAGCGCCGGGACAGCATACGAGCAGTACTTC. Its translation is CASSAGTAYEQYF.

The J gene is TRBJ2-3, the V gene TRBV27; D gene unclear. The CDR3 has 16 amino acids. Trimming removed 5 bases at V and 2 bases at J, with 17 bases between. Per the germline V gene, CDR1 is MNHEY and CDR2 is SMNVEV (reference sequence). CDR3 bases: TGTGCCAGCAGTCTTAGCACGGCTACCTACACAGATACGCAGTATTTT. Encoded protein: CASSLSTATYTDTQYF.

CDR3 residues: CASSLVGQNHYEQYF. As DNA, the CDR3 is TGTGCCAGCAGCTTGGTGGGACAGAATCACTACGAGCAGTACTTC. The chain uses TRBV5-5 and TRBJ2-7; TRBD1 aligns across 7 bases. Germline-derived CDR1 and CDR2 are SGHKS and YYEKEE (reference sequence). CDR3 length: 15 residues. V shed 0 bases and J 3 bases; nucleotides not matched to a gene: 6.

The J gene is TRBJ2-3, the V gene TRBV9; D ambiguous. V was trimmed by 4 bases and J by 4 bases, leaving 16 bases between them. The CDR3 length is 15 residues. Looked up from germline, CDR1 is SGDLS and CDR2 is YYNGEE. CDR3 protein: CASSSISGGADTQYF. The CDR3 nucleotides are TGTGCCAGCAGCTCAATCAGTGGCGGAGCAGATACGCAGTATTTT. The full variable domain, with the rest looked up from reference TRBV9 and TRBJ2-3, is DSGVTQTPKHLITATGQRVTLRCSPRSGDLSVYWYQQSLDQGLQFLIQYYNGEERAKGNILERFSAQQFPDLHSELNLSSLELGDSALYFCASSSISGGADTQYFGPGTRLTVL.

The rearrangement joins TRBV5-1 to TRBJ2-2; D call uncertain. CDR3 length equals 13 residues. Trimming removed 2 bases at V and 7 bases at J, with 9 bases between. Germline CDR1 and CDR2: SGHRS and YFSETQ. In DNA, the CDR3 is TGCGCCAGCAGCTTAATGAGCGACGGGGAGCTGTTTTTT. It is translated as CASSLMSDGELFF.

J is TRBJ2-3 and V is TRBV5-4; perhaps TRBD1 as D (6 bases). V was cut by 5 bases and J by 4 bases, with 14 bases left in between. Germline values: CDR1 SGHNT, CDR2 YYREEE (reference sequence). The CDR3 totals 14 residues. The CDR3 nucleotides are TGTGCCAGCAGTTCCACTAAGGGGGCAGATACGCAGTATTTT. Its translation: CASSSTKGADTQYF.

The chain has TRBV3-1 (or the pseudogene TRBV3-2) and TRBJ1-3; 11 nucleotides match TRBD1. CDR3 length: 15 amino acids. V was pared by 0 bases and J by 10 bases, with 5 bases of the junction left unmatched. Germline lookup yields CDR1 LGHDT and CDR2 YNNKEL (reference sequence). In DNA, the CDR3 is TGTGCCAGCAGCCAAGATCCTGGGACAGGGGGAACCATATATTTT. The encoded protein is CASSQDPGTGGTIYF.

The J gene is TRBJ2-7, the V gene TRBV30; 7 nucleotides align to TRBD1. The CDR3 has 12 residues. Trimming took 4 bases from V and 4 from J; bases not matched to a gene: 4. The germline V gene has CDR1 GTSNPN and CDR2 SVGIG (reference sequence). The CDR3 DNA is TGTGCCTGGAAACAGGGGAAGTACGAGCAGTACTTC. Its translation is CAWKQGKYEQYF.

The chain is built from TRBV6-1 and TRBJ1-5; TRBD1 matches at 12 bases. The CDR3 is made up of 16 amino acids. J lost 8 bases, V lost 2 bases, and 7 bases had no gene match. CDR1 MNHNS and CDR2 SASEGT come from the germline V gene. The CDR3 DNA reads TGTGCCAGCAGTGAATGGGGGACAGGGGGCTTGGAGCCCCAGCATTTT. It yields the protein CASSEWGTGGLEPQHF.